Below, 10 T cell receptor beta chains from the same sample are listed, as sequenced in a study of blood T cell repertoires in COVID-19. This table comes from immunoSEQ multiplex PCR, and its TCRdb copy is limited to in-frame clones, with some not included. The table includes under 150,000 clones, approximately 83% detected once. The specimen sequenced was peripheral blood. These receptors all come from a woman aged 45-59 years who had recovered from COVID-19.

The rearrangement joins TRBV11-3 to TRBJ2-1; TRBD1 matches 7 bases. Germline CDR1 reads SGHNT; CDR2 reads YENEEA. This CDR3 has 19 residues. J lost 1 base, V lost 1 base, and 13 bases had no gene match. The CDR3 region has the DNA TGTGCCAGCAGCTTAGTATGGGTAGGGGGCGGCCGGTCCTACAATGAGCAGTTCTTC. It is translated as CASSLVWVGGGRSYNEQFF.

In this sample, this clone turned up a few times. This chain uses TRBV27 with TRBJ2-3; 9 bases match TRBD2. The CDR3 runs to 16 residues. The V and J ends lost 5 bases and 7 bases, in that order; junction bases with no gene match: 13. CDR1 and CDR2 from the germline V gene are MNHEY and SMNVEV (reference sequence). Here the CDR3 DNA reads TGTGCCAGCAGTCTTATAGCGGGGGCTTTTATAAATACGCAGTATTTT. Translation: CASSLIAGAFINTQYF.

V and J are TRBV15 and TRBJ1-5, with 7 bases that match TRBD1. This CDR3 contains 19 residues. Germline trimming cut 4 bases from V and 3 bases from J; bases unmatched to any gene: 18. Germline V gene sequence: CDR1 LNHNV, CDR2 YYDKDF (reference sequence). Written as DNA, the CDR3 is TGTGCCACCAGCACCGAATTGACAGGGATCCATATTATCAATCAGCCCCAGCATTTT. Its translation is CATSTELTGIHIINQPQHF.

The V gene is TRBV7-2, the J gene TRBJ2-1; the D gene is possibly TRBD2 (6 bases). Trimming pared 4 bases from V and 6 bases from J, leaving 19 bases between. The germline V gene encodes CDR1 SGHTA and CDR2 FQGNSA. CDR3 length: 16 residues. The CDR3 is CASSSQGTPGVNEQFF. CDR3 in DNA: TGTGCCAGCAGCTCCCAAGGGACCCCGGGGGTCAATGAGCAGTTCTTC.

The chain is built from TRBV19 and TRBJ2-3; TRBD2 agrees at 7 bases. The junction had 3 bases not matched to a gene; V was cut back by 1 base and J by 5 bases. This CDR3 region has 14 residues. CDR1 LNHDA and CDR2 SQIVND come from the germline V gene (reference sequence). CDR3 residues: CASSIAGGGDTQYF. CDR3 nucleotide sequence: TGTGCCAGTAGTATAGCGGGAGGTGGAGATACGCAGTATTTT. The entire variable domain, with the rest obtained from reference TRBV19 and TRBJ2-3, is as follows: DGGITQSPKYLFRKEGQNVTLSCEQNLNHDAMYWYRQDPGQGLRLIYYSQIVNDFQKGDIAEGYSVSREKKESFPLTVTSAQKNPTAFYLCASSIAGGGDTQYFGPGTRLTVL.

The gene calls are TRBV6-1 and TRBJ2-7; 7 bases align to TRBD1. This CDR3 is 16 amino acids long. V trimming: 4 bases; J trimming: 2 bases; junction bases outside the gene matches: 11. CDR1 and CDR2 (germline): MNHNS, SASEGT. As DNA, the CDR3 is TGTGCCAGCAGTGGGCACAGGGGATTCAGCGCCTACGAGCAGTACTTC. Protein sequence: CASSGHRGFSAYEQYF.

V gene TRBV29-1 combines with J gene TRBJ2-5; possibly TRBD2 for D (6 bases). V lost 2 bases to trimming and J lost 5 bases, with 15 bases between them. The length of the CDR3 is 14 residues. Germline CDR1 SQVTM, CDR2 ANQGSEA. CDR3 amino acids: CSVEPRGVGETQYF. As DNA, the CDR3 is TGCAGCGTTGAACCCCGCGGGGTGGGCGAGACCCAGTACTTC.

To note about this clone: One junction end disagrees with the germline gene, perhaps due to a read error. The CDR3 DNA is TGTGCCAGCAGCGAAGCGGGGCACTACGAGCAGTACTTC. It encodes CASSEAGHYEQYF. This chain uses TRBV2 with TRBJ2-7; TRBD2 matches at 7 bases. The CDR3 covers 13 residues. Germline V gene sequence: CDR1 SNHLY, CDR2 FYNNEI.

V and J are TRBV7-2 and TRBJ2-1; 9 positions match TRBD2. This CDR3 has 15 amino acids. J lost 2 bases, V lost 3 bases, and 2 bases had no gene match. The germline gives CDR1 SGHTA, CDR2 FQGNSA. The CDR3 loop is CASSFSGGTYNEQFF. The CDR3 DNA sequence: TGTGCCAGCAGCTTTAGCGGGGGAACCTACAATGAGCAGTTCTTC.

The CDR3 spells CASSSQGGNTEAFF. The CDR3 DNA reads as TGCGCCAGCAGCTCACAGGGGGGGAACACTGAAGCTTTCTTT. The genes are TRBV5-1 and TRBJ1-1; 8 bases align to TRBD1. The CDR3 spans 14 residues. Germline loops: CDR1 SGHRS, CDR2 YFSETQ. V trimming: 3 bases; J trimming: 1 base; junction bases outside the gene matches: 2.